This T cell receptor beta chain comes out of a study of T cell repertoires in cytomegalovirus infection. About the research overall: In public TCR beta signatures, there were indications of both CMV infection and matching HLA type.

From the reads, TCRdb called clonotypes with MiXCR, one entry per CDR3 protein. The data show under 350,000 distinct CDR3 sequences, roughly a tenth seen once. Ten or more counts support this clonotype. Its target is unknown. Study-level points and caveats: CMV-specific TCR beta clonotypes restricted by HLA-C were the ones dominating the ex vivo response. Identification of carriers of CMV plus the relevant HLA was performed using cumulative public TCR beta family frequency.

CDR3 length: 14 amino acids. Germline V lookup: CDR1 DFQATT, CDR2 SNEGSKA (reference sequence). The V end was cut by 0 bases, the J end by 4 bases, with 11 bases between. The origin of this receptor is a human donor in good health (CMV status not recorded). Some clones in this sample may be carry-over from other donors' samples. The gene calls are TRBV20-1 and TRBJ2-3; D is uncertain. The sequenced sample was PBMCs. The CDR3 reads CSARDTRKADTQYF. The DNA for the CDR3 is TGCAGTGCTAGAGATACCAGAAAGGCAGATACGCAGTATTTT.